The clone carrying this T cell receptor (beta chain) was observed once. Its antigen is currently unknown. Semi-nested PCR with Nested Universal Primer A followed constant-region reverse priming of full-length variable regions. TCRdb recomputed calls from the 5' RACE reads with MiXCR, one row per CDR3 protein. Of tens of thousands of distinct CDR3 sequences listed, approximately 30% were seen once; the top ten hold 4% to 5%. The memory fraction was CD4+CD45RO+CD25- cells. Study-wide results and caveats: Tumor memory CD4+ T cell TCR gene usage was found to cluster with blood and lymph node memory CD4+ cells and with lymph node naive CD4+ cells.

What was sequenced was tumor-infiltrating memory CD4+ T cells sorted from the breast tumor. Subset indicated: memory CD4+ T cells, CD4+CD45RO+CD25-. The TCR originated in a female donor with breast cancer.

CDR3 loop: CASTSMAGGSTDTQYF. The CDR3 DNA reads as TGTGCCAGCACCTCTATGGCGGGAGGCAGCACAGATACGCAGTATTTT. J is TRBJ2-3 and V is TRBV6-6; 8 bases align to TRBD2. Germline assignment: CDR1 MNHNY and CDR2 SVGAGI (reference sequence). The CDR3 has 16 residues. The J segment lost 0 bases and the V segment lost 7 bases, leaving 9 bases of the junction unmatched.